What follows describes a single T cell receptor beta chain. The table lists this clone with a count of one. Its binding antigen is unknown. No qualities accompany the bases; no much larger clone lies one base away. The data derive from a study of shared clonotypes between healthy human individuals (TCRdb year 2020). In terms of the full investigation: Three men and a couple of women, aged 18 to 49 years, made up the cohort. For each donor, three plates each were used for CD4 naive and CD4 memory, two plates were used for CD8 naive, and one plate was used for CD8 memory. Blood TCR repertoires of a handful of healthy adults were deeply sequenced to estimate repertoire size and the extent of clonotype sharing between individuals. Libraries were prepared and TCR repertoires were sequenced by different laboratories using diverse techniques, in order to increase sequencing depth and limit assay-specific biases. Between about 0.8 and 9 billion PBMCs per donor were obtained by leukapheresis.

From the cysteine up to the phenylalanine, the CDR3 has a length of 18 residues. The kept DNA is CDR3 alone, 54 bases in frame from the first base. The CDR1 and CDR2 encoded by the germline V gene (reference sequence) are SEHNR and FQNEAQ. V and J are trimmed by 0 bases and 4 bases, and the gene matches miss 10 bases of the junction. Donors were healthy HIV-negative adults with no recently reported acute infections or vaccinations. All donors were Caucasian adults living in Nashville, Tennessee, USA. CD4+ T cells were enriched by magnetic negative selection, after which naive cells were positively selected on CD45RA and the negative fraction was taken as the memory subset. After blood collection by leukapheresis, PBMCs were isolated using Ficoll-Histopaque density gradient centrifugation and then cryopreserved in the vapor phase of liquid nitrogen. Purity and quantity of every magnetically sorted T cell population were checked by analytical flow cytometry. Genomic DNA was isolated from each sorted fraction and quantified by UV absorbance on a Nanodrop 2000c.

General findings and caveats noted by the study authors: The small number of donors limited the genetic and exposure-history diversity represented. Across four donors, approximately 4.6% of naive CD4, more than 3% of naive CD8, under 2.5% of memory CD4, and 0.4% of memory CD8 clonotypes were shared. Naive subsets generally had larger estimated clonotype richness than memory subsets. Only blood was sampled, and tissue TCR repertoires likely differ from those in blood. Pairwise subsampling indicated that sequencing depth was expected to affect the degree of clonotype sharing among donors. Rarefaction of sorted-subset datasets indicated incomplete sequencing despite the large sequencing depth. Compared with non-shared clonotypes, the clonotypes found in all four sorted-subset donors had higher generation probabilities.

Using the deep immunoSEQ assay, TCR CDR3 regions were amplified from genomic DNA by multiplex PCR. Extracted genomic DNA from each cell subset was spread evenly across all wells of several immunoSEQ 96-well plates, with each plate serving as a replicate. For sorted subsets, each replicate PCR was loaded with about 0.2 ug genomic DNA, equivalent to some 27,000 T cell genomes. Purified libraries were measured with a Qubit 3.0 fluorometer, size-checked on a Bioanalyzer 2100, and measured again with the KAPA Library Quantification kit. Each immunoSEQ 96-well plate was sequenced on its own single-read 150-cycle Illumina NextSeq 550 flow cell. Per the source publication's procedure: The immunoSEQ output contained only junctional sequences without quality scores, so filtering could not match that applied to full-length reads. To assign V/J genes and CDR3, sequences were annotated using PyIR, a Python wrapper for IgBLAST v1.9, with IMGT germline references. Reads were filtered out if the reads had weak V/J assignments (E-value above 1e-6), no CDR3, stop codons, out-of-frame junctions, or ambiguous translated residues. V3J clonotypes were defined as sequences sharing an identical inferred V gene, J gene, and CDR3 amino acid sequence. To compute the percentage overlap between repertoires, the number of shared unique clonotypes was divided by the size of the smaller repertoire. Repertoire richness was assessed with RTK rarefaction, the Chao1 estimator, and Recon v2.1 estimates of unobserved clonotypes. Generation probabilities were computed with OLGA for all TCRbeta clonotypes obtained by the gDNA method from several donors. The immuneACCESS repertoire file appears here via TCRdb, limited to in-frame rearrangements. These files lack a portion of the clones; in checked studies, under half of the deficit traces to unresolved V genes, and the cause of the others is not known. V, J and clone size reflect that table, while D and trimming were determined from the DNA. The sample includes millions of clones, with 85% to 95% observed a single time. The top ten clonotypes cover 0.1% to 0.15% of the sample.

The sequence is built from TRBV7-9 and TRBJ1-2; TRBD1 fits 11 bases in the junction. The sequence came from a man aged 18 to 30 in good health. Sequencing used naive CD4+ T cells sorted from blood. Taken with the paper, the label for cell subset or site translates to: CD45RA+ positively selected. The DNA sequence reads TGTGCCAGCAGCTTAGCTCACACCGGGACAGGGGGTCCCTATGGCTACACCTTC. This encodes CASSLAHTGTGGPYGYTF.